The rows below give T cell receptor beta chains drawn from one sample of a study of blood T cell repertoires in COVID-19. Data came from immunoSEQ multiplex PCR; TCRdb stores just in-frame clones and leaves some out. Counted here are 40,000 to 60,000 clones, over 75% occurring once; the ten biggest clones make up 2.5% to 3%. Sequencing was done on a sample of peripheral blood. These receptors originate from a woman older than 75 with COVID-19, enrolled during active disease. The CDR3 runs from the conserved cysteine through the conserved F or W. D genes are given only for firm matches. Rows may omit the clone size; those that give it use once, few, many or a size class.

size	J	V	D	CDR3	DNA
medium-sized	TRBJ2-3	TRBV2	-	CASNAGSDTQYF	TGTGCCAGCAACGCAGGGTCAGATACGCAGTATTTT
-	TRBJ1-5	TRBV6-1	-	CASSDFGYRQPQHF	TGTGCCAGCAGTGATTTCGGGTATCGACAGCCCCAGCATTTT
-	TRBJ1-1	TRBV6-5	-	CASIPQKNTEAFF	TGTGCCAGCATCCCTCAGAAGAACACTGAAGCTTTCTTT
-	TRBJ1-2	TRBV3-1/TRBV3-2	-	CASSQGGNYGYTF	TGTGCCAGCAGCCAAGGAGGGAACTATGGCTACACCTTC
-	TRBJ1-3	TRBV28	-	CASSLWSGSASGNTIYF	TGTGCCAGCAGTTTATGGTCAGGGTCCGCTTCTGGAAACACCATATATTTT
once	TRBJ2-5	TRBV5-1	TRBD2	CASSLASGVLGETQYF	TGCGCCAGCAGCTTGGCCAGCGGGGTTCTAGGTGAGACCCAGTACTTC
-	TRBJ1-1	TRBV27	TRBD1	CASRTDRGRIFEAFF	TGTGCCAGCAGAACGGACAGGGGCCGGATCTTTGAAGCTTTCTTT
-	TRBJ1-5	TRBV7-2	-	CASSLRRDQPQHF	TGTGCCAGCAGCTTACGGCGGGATCAGCCCCAGCATTTT
-	TRBJ2-3	TRBV7-9	TRBD2	CASSFVGGPAIWVDTQYF	TGTGCCAGCAGCTTTGTGGGAGGGCCTGCGATCTGGGTAGATACGCAGTATTTT
-	TRBJ1-6	TRBV18	-	CASSRDIGGNSPLHF	TGTGCCAGCTCACGTGACATCGGTGGGAATTCACCCCTCCACTTT
-	TRBJ2-4	TRBV29-1	TRBD1	CSVRDRDRAKNIQYF	TGCAGCGTTAGGGACAGGGACCGGGCCAAAAACATTCAGTACTTC
-	TRBJ1-1	TRBV29-1	TRBD1	CSVADRAEAFF	TGCAGCGTCGCGGACAGGGCTGAAGCTTTCTTT
-	TRBJ2-1	TRBV20-1	-	CSAASYNEQFF	TGCAGTGCTGCGTCCTACAATGAGCAGTTCTTC
once	TRBJ2-7	TRBV18	-	CASSPRRGTYEQYF	TGTGCCAGCTCACCCCGCAGGGGCACCTACGAGCAGTACTTC